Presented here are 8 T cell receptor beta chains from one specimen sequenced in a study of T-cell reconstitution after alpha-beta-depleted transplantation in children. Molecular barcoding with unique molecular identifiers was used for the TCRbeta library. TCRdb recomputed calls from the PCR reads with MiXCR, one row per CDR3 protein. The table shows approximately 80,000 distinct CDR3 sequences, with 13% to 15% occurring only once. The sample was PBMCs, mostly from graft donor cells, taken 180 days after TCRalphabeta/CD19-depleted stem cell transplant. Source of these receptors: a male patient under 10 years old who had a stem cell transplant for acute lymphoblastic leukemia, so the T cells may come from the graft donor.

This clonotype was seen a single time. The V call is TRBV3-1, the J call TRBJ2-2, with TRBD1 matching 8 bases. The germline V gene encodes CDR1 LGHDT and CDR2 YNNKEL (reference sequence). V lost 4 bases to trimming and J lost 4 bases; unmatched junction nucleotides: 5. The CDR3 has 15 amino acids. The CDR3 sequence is CASSRQGYSTGELFF. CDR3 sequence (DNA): TGTGCCAGCAGCCGACAGGGGTATAGCACCGGGGAGCTGTTTTTT.

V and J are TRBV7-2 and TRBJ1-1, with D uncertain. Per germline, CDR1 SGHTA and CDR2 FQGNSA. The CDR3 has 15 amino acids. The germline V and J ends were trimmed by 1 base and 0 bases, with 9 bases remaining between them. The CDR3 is CASSLGRTMNTEAFF. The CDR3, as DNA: TGTGCCAGCAGCTTAGGACGGACCATGAACACTGAAGCTTTCTTT.

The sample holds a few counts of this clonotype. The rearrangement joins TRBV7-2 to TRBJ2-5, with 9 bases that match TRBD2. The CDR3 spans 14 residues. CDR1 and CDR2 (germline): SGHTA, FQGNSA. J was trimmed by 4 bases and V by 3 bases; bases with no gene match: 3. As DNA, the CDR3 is TGTGCCAGCAGCTTGGAGCGGGGGGTAGAGACCCAGTACTTC. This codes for CASSLERGVETQYF.

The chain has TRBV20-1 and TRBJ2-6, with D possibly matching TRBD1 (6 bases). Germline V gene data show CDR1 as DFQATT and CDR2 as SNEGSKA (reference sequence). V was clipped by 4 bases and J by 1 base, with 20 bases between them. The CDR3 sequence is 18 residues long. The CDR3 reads CSAIPPGHPSSGANVLTF. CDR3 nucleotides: TGCAGTGCTATTCCACCGGGACACCCTTCGTCTGGGGCCAACGTCCTGACTTTC.

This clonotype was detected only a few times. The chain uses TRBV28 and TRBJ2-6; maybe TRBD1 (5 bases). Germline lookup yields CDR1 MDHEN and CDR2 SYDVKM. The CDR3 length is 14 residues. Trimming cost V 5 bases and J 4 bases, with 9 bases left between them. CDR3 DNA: TGTGCCAGCAGTCAGGGCGGAGGGGCCAACGTCCTGACTTTC. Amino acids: CASSQGGGANVLTF. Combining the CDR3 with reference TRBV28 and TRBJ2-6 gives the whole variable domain DVKVTQSSRYLVKRTGEKVFLECVQDMDHENMFWYRQDPGLGLRLIYFSYDVKMKEKGDIPEGYSVSREKKERFSLILESASTNQTSMYLCASSQGGGANVLTFGAGSRLTVL.

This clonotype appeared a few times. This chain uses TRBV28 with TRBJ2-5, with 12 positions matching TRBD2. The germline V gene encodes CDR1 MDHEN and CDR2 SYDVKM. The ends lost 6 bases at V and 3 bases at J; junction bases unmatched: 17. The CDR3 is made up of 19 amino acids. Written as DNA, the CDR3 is TGTGCCAGCAGCCCCGAATCGCTTCTAGCGGGAGGGCCGGAAGAGACCCAGTACTTC. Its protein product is CASSPESLLAGGPEETQYF.

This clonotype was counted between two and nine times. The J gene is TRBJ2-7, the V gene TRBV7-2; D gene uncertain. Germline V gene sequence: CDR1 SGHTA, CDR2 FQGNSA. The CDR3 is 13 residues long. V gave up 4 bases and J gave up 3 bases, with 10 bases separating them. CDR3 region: CASSSIPGYEQYF. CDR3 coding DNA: TGTGCCAGCAGCTCTATCCCAGGCTACGAGCAGTACTTC.

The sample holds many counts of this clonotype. CDR3 loop: CASSLDPRLALPYEQYF. The CDR3 bases are TGCGCCAGCAGCTTGGACCCCCGACTAGCGTTACCCTACGAGCAGTACTTC. This chain joins TRBV5-1 and TRBJ2-7; 8 nucleotides align to TRBD2. The V gene's germline CDR1 is SGHRS and CDR2 YFSETQ. The CDR3 runs to 17 residues. The junction had 10 bases not matched to a gene; V was cut back by 0 bases and J by 2 bases.